This T cell receptor beta chain was found in a study of T cells after yellow fever vaccination. Germline V gene data show CDR1 as SGHAT and CDR2 as FQDESV (reference sequence). The CDR3 covers 16 residues. The V gene lost 6 bases and the J gene lost 7 bases, with 24 bases spanning the gap. This clonotype turned up a few times. TCRdb re-analysed the 5' RACE reads in MiXCR, keeping a single row per CDR3 protein. The table records around 530,000 distinct CDR3 sequences, 17% of them present only once. The sequence was collected from a man aged 18 to 29 who received the YFV17D yellow fever vaccine. The sequencing used PBMCs, collected 4 to 5 days after the first yellow fever vaccination. This chain links TRBV11-1 with TRBJ1-2; no reliable D call. CDR3 protein: CASSPDRRASYGGYTF. The CDR3 nucleotides read TGTGCCAGCAGTCCGGACCGTCGGGCCTCATACGGTGGCTACACCTTC.